The sequence of this T cell receptor beta chain was determined in a study of cytomegalovirus exposure and HLA in healthy donors. Researchers ran the PCR with 60 Vbeta and 13 Jbeta primers. Profiling relied on immunoSEQ multiplex PCR, and the TCRdb table lists in-frame clones only, not all of them. This sample has 200,000 or so clones, with around 83% found just once. The sequence was collected from a woman aged 45-65 years in good health and CMV-seropositive. The source material was PBMCs.

CDR3 in DNA: TGTGCCTGCCACGGGACAGACGCTTCAACTAATGAAAAACTGTTTTTT. This encodes CACHGTDASTNEKLFF. The chain carries TRBV19 and TRBJ1-4, with 7 bases that match TRBD1. Per the germline V gene, CDR1 is LNHDA and CDR2 is SQIVND (reference sequence). This CDR3 is 16 amino acids long. Trimming took 11 bases from V and 0 from J; bases not matched to a gene: 12.